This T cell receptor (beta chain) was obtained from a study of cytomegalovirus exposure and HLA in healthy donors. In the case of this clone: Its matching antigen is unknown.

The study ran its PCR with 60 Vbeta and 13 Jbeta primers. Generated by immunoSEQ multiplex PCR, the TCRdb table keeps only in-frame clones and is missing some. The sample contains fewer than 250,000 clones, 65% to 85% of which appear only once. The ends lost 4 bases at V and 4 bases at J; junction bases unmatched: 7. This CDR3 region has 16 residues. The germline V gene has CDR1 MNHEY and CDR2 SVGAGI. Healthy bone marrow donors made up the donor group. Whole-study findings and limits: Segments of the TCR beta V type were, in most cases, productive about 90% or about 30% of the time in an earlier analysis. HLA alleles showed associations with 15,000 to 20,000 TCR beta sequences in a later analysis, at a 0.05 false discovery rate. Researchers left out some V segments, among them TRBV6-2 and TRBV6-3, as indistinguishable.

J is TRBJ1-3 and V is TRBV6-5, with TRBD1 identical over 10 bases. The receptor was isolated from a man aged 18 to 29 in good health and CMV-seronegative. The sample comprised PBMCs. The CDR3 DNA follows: TGTGCCAGCAGTTTAAACGACAGGGGGCCAGGAAACACCATATATTTT. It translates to CASSLNDRGPGNTIYF.